This TCR beta chain emerged from a study of shared clonotypes between healthy human individuals. Naive CD8 cells, CD45RO-negative and positively selected for CCR7, excluded terminally differentiated effector memory CD45RA+ cells. V was trimmed by 4 bases and J by 7 bases, leaving 20 bases between them. Germline V gene sequence: CDR1 MGHRA, CDR2 YSYEKL. This CDR3 has 16 residues. The method was immunoSEQ multiplex PCR; TCRdb's version includes in-frame clones alone and lacks a portion of them. Seen here are around 2,000,000 clones, about 92% observed once, and the top ten hold around 1.7%. The chain employs TRBV4-1 and TRBJ2-1, with D perhaps being TRBD1 or TRBD2 (6 bases each). Material for sequencing was naive CD8+ T cells from PBMCs. The receptor comes from a man between 18 and 35 years old in good health. Some clones in this sample may be carry-over from other donors' samples. The CDR3: CASSRGDKGIYNEQFF. DNA of the CDR3: TGCGCCAGCAGCCGGGGGGACAAGGGAATTTATAATGAGCAGTTCTTC.